The entry below gives a single T cell receptor beta chain sequence along with its context. Its antigen is still unknown. The data were obtained in a study of T cells after posttransplantation cyclophosphamide. Study outcomes and limitations: After PTCy, TRB diversity resembled that of CNI/methotrexate controls. TRB overlap between skin or GI tissue T cells and blood was limited. Donor CD8+ memory clones often dominated recipient blood repertoires at later times.

Data came from immunoSEQ multiplex PCR; TCRdb stores just in-frame clones and leaves some out. Of some 52,000 clones listed, about 86% were seen once; the top ten hold about 3%. CDR3 length: 12 residues. The germline V gene encodes CDR1 GTSNPN and CDR2 SVGIG (reference sequence). With 3 bases removed from V and 4 bases from J, the gap between germline ends came to 9 bases. This clonotype originated in a man aged 25-45 years with a blood cancer, CMV-positive, and with a related stem cell donor. The J gene is TRBJ1-1, the V gene TRBV30, with unresolved D. What was sequenced was PBMCs. For the CDR3, the DNA is TGTGCCTGGAGATGGAGTACCACTGAAGCTTTCTTT. It is translated as CAWRWSTTEAFF.